The clone carrying this T cell receptor beta chain has ten or more counts. The sample's time point: newly diagnosed GD, antithyroid drugs for less than 3 months. Extracted PBMC RNA gave rise to the TCR library. The sample belongs to a study of regulatory T cells in long-lasting Graves disease. In building TCR beta libraries, iRepertoire HTBI primers were used together with Arm-PCR of CDR3 regions. TCRdb called the multiplex PCR reads again in MiXCR, with one record for every CDR3 protein. The table lists around 400,000 distinct CDR3 sequences, 15% of them singletons. CDR3 length: 14 amino acids. The germline V gene has CDR1 SGHAT and CDR2 FQNNGV. The V end lost 2 bases, the J end lost 8 bases, and 12 bases lay between the germline ends.

The source of this sequence is a female donor with Graves disease. The J gene is TRBJ2-2, the V gene TRBV11-2, with TRBD1 as a possible D gene (5 bases). This specimen consisted of peripheral blood mononuclear cells (PBMCs), obtained at new diagnosis, from a patient treated with antithyroid drugs. The CDR3 DNA follows: TGTGCCAGCAGCTTACTACAGGCGCCAGGGGAGCTGTTTTTT. This codes for CASSLLQAPGELFF.